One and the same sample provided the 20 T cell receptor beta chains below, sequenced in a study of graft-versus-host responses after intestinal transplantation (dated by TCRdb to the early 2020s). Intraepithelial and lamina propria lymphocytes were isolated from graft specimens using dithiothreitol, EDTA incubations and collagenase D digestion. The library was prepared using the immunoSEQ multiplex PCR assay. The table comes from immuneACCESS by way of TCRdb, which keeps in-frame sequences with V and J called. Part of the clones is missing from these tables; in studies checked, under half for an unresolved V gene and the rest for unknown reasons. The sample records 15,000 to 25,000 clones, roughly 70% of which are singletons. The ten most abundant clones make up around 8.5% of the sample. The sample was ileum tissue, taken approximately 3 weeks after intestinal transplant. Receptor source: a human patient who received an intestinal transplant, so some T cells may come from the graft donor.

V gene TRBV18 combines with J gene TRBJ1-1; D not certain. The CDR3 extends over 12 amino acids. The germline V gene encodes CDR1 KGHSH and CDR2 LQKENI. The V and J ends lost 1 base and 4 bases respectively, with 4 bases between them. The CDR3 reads CASSPRSTEAFF. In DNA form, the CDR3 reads TGTGCCAGCTCACCACGGAGCACTGAAGCTTTCTTT.

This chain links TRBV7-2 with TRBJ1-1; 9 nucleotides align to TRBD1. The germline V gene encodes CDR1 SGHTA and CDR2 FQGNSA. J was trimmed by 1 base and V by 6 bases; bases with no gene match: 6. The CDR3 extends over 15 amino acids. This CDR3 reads CASSLQGATNTEAFF. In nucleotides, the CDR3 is TGTGCCAGCAGTCTACAGGGGGCAACGAACACTGAAGCTTTCTTT. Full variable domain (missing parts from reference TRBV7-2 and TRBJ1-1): GAGVSQSPSNKVTEKGKDVELRCDPISGHTALYWYRQSLGQGLEFLIYFQGNSAPDKSGLPSDRFSAERTGGSVSTLTIQRTQQEDSAVYLCASSLQGATNTEAFFGQGTRLTVV.

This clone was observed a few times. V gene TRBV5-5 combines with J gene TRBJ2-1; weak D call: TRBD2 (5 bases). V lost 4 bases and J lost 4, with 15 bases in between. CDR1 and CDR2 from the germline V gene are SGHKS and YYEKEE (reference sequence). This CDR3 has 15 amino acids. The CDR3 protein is CASSLTRVPYNEQFF. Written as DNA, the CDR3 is TGTGCCAGCAGCCTCACTAGAGTCCCTTACAATGAGCAGTTCTTC.

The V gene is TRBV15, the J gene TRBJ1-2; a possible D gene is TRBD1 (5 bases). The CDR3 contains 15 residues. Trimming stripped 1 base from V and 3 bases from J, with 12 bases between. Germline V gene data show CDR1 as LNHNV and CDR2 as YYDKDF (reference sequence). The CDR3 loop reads CATSRGVGRDYGYTF. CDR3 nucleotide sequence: TGTGCCACCAGCAGAGGAGTCGGCAGGGACTATGGCTACACCTTC.

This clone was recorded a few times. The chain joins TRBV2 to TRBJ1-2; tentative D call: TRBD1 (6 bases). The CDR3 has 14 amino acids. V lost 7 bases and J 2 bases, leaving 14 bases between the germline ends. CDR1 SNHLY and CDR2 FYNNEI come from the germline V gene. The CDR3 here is CASTLGATNYGYTF. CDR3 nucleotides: TGTGCCAGCACCCTGGGGGCGACCAACTATGGCTACACCTTC.

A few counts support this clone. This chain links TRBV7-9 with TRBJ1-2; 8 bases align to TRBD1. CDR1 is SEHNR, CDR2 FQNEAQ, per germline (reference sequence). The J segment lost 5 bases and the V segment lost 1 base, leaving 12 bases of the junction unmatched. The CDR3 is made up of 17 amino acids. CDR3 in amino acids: CASSLGYSGQGRYGYTF. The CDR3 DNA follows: TGTGCCAGCAGCTTAGGGTATTCTGGACAGGGTCGATATGGCTACACCTTC.

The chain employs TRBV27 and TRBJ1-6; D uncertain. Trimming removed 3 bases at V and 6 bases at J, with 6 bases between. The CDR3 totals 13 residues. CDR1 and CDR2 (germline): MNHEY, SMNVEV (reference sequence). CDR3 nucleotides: TGTGCCAGCAGTTTTAGCATTAATTCACCCCTCCACTTT. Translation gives CASSFSINSPLHF.

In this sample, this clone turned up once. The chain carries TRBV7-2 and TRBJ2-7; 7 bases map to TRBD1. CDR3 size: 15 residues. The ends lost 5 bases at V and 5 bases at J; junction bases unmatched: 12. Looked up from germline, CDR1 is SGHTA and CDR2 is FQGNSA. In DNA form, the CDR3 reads TGTGCCAGCAGCCTAGGATGGCAGGGGGTAGACGAGCAGTACTTC. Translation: CASSLGWQGVDEQYF.

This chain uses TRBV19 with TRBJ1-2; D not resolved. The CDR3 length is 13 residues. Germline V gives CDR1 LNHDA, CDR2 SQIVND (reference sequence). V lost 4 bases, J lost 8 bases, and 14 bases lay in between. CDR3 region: CASSRGPPGGYTF. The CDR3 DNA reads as TGTGCCAGTAGTAGAGGGCCACCTGGGGGCTACACCTTC.

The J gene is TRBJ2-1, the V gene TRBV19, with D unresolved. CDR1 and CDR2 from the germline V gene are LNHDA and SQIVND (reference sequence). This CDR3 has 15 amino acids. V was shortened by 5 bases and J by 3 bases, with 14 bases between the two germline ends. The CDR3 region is CASSSRGMGYNEQFF. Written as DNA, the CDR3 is TGTGCCAGTAGTTCCCGAGGAATGGGCTACAATGAGCAGTTCTTC.

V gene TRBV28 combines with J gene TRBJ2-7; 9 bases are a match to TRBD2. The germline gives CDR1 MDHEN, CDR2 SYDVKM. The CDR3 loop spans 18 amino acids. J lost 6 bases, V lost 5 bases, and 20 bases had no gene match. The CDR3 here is CASSGRASGTTVGIEQYF. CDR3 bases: TGTGCCAGCAGTGGGAGGGCTAGCGGGACAACGGTGGGGATCGAGCAGTACTTC.

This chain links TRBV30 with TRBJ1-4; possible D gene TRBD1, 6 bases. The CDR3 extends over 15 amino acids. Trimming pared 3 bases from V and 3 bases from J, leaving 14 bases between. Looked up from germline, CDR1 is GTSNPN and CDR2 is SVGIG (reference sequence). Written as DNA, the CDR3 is TGTGCCTGGAGCCCAGGGGCCAGGCCTAATGAAAAACTGTTTTTT. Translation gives CAWSPGARPNEKLFF.

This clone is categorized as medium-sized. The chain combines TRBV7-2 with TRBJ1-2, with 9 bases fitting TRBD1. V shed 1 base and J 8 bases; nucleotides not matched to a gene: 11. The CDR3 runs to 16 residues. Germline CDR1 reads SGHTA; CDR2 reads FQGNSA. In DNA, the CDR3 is TGTGCCAGCAGCTTAGGGACAGGGGCGCAGTATAGCGGCTACACCTTC. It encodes CASSLGTGAQYSGYTF.

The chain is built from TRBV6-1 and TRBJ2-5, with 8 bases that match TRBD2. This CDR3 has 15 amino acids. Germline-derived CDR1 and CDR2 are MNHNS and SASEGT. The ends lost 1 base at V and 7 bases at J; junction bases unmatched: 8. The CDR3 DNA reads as TGTGCCAGCAGTGAAGGAAGCGGGAGTGGCGGGACCCAGTACTTC. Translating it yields CASSEGSGSGGTQYF.

CDR3 in DNA: TGTGCCAGCAGCGATAGACAGTTGAACACCGGGGAGCTGTTTTTT. As protein: CASSDRQLNTGELFF. The chain joins TRBV11-3 to TRBJ2-2; weak D call: TRBD1 (5 bases). This CDR3 is 15 amino acids long. CDR1 is SGHNT, CDR2 YENEEA, per germline. Trimming stripped 5 bases from V and 1 base from J, with 11 bases between.

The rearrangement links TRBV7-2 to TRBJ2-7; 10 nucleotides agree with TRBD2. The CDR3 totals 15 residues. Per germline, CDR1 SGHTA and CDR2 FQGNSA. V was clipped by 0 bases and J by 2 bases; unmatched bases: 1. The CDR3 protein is CASSLAGTSAYEQYF. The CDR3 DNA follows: TGTGCCAGCAGCTTAGCCGGGACTAGCGCCTACGAGCAGTACTTC.

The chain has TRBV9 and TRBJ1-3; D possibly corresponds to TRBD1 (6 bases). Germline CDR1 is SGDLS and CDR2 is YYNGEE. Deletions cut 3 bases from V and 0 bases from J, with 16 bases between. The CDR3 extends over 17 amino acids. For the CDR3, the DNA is TGTGCCAGCAGCGCATATTTGGGGGCTTCCTCTGGAAACACCATATATTTT. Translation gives CASSAYLGASSGNTIYF. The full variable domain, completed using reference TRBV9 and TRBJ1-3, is DSGVTQTPKHLITATGQRVTLRCSPRSGDLSVYWYQQSLDQGLQFLIQYYNGEERAKGNILERFSAQQFPDLHSELNLSSLELGDSALYFCASSAYLGASSGNTIYFGEGSWLTVV.

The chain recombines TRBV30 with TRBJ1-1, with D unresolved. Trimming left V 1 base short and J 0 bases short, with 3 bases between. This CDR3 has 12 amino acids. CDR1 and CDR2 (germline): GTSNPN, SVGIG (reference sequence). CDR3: CAWSDMNTEAFF. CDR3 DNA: TGTGCCTGGAGTGATATGAACACTGAAGCTTTCTTT.

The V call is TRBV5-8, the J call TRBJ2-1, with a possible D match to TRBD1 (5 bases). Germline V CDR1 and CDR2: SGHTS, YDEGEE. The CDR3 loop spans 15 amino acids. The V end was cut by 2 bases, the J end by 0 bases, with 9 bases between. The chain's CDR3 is CASSFRVSSYNEQFF. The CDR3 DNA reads TGTGCCAGCAGCTTCAGGGTAAGCTCCTACAATGAGCAGTTCTTC. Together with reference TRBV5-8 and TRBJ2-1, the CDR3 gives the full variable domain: EAGVTQSPTHLIKTRGQQATLRCSPISGHTSVYWYQQALGLGLQFLLWYDEGEERNRGNFPPRFSGRQFPNYSSELNVNALELEDSALYLCASSFRVSSYNEQFFGPGTRLTVL.

CDR3 bases: TGTGCCAGCAGCTTACCCAGGAACACTGAAGCTTTCTTT. Its protein product is CASSLPRNTEAFF. The chain carries TRBV11-3 and TRBJ1-1; D is undetermined. V lost 2 bases, J lost 1 base, and 5 bases lay in between. CDR3 size: 13 residues. The germline CDR1 and CDR2 sequences are SGHNT and YENEEA.